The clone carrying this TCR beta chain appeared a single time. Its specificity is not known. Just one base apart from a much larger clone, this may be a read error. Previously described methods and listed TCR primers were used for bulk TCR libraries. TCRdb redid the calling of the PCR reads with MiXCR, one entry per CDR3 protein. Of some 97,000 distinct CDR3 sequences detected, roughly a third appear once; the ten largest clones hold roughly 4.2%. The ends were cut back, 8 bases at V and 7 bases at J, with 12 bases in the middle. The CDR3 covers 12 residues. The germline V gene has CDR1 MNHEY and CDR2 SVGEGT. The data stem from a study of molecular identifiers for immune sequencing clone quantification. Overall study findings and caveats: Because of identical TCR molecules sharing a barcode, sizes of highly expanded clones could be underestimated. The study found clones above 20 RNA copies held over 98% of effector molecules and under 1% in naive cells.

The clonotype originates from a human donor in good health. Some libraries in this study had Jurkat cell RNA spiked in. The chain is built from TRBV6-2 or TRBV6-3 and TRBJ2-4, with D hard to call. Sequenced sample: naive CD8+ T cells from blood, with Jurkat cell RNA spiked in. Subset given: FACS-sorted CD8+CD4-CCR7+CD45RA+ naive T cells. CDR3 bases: TGTGCCAGCCTAGAAGAGGCGAACATTCAGTACTTC. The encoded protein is CASLEEANIQYF.